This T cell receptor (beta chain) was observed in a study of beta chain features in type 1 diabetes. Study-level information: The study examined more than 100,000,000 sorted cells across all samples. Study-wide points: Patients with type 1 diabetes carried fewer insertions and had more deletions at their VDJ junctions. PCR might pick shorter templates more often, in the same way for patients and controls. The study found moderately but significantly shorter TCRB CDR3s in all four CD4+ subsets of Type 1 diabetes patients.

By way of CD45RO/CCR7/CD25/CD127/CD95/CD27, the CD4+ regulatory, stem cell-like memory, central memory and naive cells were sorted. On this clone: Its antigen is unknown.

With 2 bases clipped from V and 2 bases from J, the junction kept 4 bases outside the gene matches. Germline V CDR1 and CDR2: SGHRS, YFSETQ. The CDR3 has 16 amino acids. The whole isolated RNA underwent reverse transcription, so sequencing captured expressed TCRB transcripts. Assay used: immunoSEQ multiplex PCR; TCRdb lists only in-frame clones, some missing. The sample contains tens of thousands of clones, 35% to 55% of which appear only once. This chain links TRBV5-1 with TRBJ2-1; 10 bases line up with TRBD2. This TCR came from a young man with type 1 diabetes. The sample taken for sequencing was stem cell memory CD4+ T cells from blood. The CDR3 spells CASSFGLAGAYNEQFF. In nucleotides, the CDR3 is TGCGCCAGCAGCTTCGGGCTAGCGGGAGCCTACAATGAGCAGTTCTTC.